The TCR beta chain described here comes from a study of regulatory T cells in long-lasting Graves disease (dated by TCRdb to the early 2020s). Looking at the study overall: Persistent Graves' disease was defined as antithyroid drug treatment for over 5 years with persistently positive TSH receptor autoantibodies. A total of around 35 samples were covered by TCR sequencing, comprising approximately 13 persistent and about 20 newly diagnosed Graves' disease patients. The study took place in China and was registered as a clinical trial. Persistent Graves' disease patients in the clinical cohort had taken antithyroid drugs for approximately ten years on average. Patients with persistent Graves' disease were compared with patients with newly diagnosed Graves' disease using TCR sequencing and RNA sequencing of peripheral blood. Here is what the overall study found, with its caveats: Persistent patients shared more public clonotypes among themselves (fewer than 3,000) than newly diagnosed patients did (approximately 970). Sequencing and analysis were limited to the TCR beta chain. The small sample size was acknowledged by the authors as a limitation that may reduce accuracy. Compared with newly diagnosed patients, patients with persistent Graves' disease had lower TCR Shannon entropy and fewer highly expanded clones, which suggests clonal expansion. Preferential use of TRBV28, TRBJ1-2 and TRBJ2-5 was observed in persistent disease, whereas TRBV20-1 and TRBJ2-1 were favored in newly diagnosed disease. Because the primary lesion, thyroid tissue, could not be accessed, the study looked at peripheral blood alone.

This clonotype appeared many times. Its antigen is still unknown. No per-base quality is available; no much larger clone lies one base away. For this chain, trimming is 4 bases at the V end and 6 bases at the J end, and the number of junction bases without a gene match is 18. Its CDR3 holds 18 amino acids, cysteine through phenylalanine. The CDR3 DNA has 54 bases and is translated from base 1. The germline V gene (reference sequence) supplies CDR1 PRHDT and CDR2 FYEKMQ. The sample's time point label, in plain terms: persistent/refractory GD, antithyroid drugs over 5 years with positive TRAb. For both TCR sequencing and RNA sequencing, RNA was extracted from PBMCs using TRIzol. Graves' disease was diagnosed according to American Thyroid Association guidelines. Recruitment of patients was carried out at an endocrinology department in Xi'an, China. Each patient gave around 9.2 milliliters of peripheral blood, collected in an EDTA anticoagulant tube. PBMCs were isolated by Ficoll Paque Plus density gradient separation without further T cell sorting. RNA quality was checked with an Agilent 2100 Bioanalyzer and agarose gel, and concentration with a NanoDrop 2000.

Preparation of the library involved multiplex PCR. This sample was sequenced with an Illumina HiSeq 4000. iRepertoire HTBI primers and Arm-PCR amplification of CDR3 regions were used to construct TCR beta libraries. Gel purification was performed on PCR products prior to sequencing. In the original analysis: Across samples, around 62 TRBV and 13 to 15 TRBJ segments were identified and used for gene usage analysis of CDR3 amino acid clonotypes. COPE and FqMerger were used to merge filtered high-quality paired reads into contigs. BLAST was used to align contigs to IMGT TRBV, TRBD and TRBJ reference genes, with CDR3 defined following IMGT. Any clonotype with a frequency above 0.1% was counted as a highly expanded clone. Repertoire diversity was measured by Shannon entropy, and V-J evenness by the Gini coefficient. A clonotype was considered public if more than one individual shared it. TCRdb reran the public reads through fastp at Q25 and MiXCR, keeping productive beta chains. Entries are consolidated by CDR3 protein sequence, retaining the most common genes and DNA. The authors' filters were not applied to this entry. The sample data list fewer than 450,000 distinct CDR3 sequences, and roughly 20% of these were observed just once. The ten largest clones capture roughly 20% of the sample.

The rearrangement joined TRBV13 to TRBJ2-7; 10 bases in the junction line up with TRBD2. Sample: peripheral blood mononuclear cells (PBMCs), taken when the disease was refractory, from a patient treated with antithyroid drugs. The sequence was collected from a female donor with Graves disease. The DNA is TGTGCCAGCAGCTCCCACAGCGTTGGGGCTAGCGGGAGCGGCGAGCAGTACTTC. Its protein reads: CASSSHSVGASGSGEQYF.